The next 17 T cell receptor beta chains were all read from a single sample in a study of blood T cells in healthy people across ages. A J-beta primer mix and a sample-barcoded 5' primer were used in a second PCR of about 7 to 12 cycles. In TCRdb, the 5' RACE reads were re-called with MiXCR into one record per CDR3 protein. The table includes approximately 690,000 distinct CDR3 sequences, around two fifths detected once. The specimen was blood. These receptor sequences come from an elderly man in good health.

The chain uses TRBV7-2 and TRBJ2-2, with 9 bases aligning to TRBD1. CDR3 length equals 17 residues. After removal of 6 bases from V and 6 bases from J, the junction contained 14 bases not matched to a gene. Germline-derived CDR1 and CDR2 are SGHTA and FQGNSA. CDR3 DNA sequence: TGTGCCAGCAGACCCCAGGCACAGGGGGCGTATGCCGGGGAGCTGTTTTTT. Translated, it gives CASRPQAQGAYAGELFF.

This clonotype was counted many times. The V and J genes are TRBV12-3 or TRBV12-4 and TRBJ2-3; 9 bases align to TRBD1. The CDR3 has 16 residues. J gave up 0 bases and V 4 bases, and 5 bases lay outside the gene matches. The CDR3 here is CASSSQGATSTDTQYF. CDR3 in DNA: TGTGCCAGCAGTTCACAGGGGGCGACCAGCACAGATACGCAGTATTTT.

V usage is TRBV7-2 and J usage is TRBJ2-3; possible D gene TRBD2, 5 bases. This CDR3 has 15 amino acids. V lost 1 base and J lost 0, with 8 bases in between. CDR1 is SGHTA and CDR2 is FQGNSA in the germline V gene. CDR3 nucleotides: TGTGCCAGCAGCTTAGTCAGGACTAGCACAGATACGCAGTATTTT. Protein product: CASSLVRTSTDTQYF.

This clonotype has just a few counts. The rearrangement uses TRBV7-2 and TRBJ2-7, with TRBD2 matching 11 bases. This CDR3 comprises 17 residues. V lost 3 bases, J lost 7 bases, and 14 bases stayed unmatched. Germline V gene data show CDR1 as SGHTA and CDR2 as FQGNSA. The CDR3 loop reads CASSLSSGRDPYNEQYF. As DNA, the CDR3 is TGTGCCAGCAGCTTGAGTAGCGGGAGGGACCCCTACAATGAGCAGTACTTC.

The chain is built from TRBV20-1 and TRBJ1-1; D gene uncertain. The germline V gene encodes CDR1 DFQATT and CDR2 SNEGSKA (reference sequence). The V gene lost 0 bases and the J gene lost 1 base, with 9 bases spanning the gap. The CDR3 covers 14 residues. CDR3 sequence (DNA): TGCAGTGCTAGAGAGGGTCAGTCGAACACTGAAGCTTTCTTT. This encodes CSAREGQSNTEAFF.

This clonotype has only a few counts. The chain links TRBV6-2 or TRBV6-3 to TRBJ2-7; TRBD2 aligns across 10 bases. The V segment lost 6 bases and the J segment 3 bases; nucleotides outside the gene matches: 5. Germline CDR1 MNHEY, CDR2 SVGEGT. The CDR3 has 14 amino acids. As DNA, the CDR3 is TGTGCCAGCAGCCAACCTAGCGGGAGCTACGAGCAGTACTTC. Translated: CASSQPSGSYEQYF.

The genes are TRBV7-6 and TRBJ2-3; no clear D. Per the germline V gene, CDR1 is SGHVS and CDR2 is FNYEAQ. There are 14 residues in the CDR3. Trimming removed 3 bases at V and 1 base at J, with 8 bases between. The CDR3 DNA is TGTGCCAGCAGCTTCCCGTGGGGCACAGATACGCAGTATTTT. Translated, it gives CASSFPWGTDTQYF.

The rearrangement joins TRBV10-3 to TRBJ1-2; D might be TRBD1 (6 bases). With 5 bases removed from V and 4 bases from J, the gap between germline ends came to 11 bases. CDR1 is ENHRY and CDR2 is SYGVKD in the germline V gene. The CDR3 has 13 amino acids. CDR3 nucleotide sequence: TGTGCCATCAGTCCAGGGGCCAGCTATGGCTACACCTTC. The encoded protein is CAISPGASYGYTF.

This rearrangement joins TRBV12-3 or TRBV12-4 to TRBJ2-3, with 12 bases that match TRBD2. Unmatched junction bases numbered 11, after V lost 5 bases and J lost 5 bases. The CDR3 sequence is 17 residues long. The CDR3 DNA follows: TGTGCCAGCAGTCCGACTAGCGGGGGCCCCAGAGGAGATACGCAGTATTTT. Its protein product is CASSPTSGGPRGDTQYF.

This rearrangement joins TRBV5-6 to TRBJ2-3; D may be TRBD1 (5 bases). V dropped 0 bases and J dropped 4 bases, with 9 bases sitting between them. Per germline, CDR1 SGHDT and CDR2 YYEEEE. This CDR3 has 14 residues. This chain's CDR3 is CASSLGQFSDTQYF. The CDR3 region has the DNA TGTGCCAGCAGCTTGGGACAGTTCTCAGATACGCAGTATTTT.

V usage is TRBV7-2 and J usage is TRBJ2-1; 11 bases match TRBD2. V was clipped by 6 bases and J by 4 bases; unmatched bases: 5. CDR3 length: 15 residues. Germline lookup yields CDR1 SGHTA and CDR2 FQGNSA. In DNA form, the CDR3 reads TGTGCCAGCAGGAGACTAGCGGGACAATACAATGAGCAGTTCTTC. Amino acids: CASRRLAGQYNEQFF.

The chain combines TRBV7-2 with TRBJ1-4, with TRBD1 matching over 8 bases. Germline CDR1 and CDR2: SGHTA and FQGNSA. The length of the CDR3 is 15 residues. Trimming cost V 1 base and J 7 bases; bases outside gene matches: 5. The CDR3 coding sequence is TGTGCCAGCAGCTTAGTTGCGGACAGGGCTGAAAAACTGTTTTTT. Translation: CASSLVADRAEKLFF.

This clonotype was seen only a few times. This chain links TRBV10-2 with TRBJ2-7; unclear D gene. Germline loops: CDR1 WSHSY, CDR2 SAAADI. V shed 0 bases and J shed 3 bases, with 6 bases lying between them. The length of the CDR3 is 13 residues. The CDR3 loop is CASSESPRYEQYF. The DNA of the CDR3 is TGCGCCAGCAGTGAGTCGCCGCGCTACGAGCAGTACTTC.

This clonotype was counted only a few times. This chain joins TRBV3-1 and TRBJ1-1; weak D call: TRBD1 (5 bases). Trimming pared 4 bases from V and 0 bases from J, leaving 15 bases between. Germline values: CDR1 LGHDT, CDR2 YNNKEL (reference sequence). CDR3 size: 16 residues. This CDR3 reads CASSPYPGQMNTEAFF. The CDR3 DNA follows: TGTGCCAGCAGCCCTTACCCGGGGCAAATGAACACTGAAGCTTTCTTT.

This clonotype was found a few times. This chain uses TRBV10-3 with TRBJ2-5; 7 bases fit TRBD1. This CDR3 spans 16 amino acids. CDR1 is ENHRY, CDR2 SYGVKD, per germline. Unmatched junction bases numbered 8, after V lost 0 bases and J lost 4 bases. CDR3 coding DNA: TGTGCCATCAGTGAGTCAGCAGGGGGTCTGGCAGAGACCCAGTACTTC. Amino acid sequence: CAISESAGGLAETQYF.

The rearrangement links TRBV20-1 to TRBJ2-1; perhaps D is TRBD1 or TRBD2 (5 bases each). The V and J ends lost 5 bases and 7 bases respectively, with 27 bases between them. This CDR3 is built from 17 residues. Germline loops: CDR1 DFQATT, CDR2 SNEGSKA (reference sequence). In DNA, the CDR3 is TGCAGTGCTGGCGCTCGGATTGGGACCGTTTGGGAGAATGAGCAGTTCTTC. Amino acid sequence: CSAGARIGTVWENEQFF.

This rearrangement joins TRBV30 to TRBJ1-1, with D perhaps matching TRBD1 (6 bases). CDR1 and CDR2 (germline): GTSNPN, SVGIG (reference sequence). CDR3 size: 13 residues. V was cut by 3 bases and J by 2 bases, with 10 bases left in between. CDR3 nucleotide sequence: TGTGCCTGGAGCCGGGGACAAAACACTGAAGCTTTCTTT. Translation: CAWSRGQNTEAFF.